Many counts were recorded for the clone carrying this T cell receptor (beta chain). The sample is drawn from a study of T cells in Graves' hyperthyroidism and ophthalmopathy. Germline assignment: CDR1 MNHEY and CDR2 SVGAGI. The germline V and J ends were trimmed by 0 bases and 4 bases, with 10 bases remaining between them. This CDR3 comprises 15 residues. RNA transcripts were the template for amplifying TCR beta CDR3 regions. The primer set for the first-round RT-PCR of the TCR CDR3 was HTBI. TCRdb re-derived calls from the multiplex PCR reads in MiXCR, one entry per CDR3 protein. The sample lists 350,000 to 400,000 distinct CDR3 sequences, under 20% seen once, with around 4% in the top ten.

The rearrangement links TRBV6-5 to TRBJ1-3, with D unclear. The sequence came from a woman aged 18-29 years with Graves' hyperthyroidism. The source material was blood. The CDR3: CASSYSFGSGNTIYF. The CDR3 nucleotides are TGTGCCAGCAGTTACTCTTTCGGGTCCGGAAACACCATATATTTT.